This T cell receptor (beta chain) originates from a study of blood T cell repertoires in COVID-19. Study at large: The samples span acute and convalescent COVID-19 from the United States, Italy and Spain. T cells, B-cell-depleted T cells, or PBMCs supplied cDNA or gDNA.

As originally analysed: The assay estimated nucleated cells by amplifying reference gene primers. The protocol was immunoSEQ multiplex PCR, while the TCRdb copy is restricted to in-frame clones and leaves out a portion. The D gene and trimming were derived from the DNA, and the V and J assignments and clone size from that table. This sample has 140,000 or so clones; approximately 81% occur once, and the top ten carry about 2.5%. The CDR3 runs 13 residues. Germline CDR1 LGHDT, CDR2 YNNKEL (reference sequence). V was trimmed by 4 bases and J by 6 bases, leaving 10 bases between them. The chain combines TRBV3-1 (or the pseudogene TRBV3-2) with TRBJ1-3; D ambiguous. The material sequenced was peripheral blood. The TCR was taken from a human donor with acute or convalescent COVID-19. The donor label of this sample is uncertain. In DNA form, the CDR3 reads TGTGCCAGCAGCCCCAGTGAATTAAACACCATATATTTT. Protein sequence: CASSPSELNTIYF.